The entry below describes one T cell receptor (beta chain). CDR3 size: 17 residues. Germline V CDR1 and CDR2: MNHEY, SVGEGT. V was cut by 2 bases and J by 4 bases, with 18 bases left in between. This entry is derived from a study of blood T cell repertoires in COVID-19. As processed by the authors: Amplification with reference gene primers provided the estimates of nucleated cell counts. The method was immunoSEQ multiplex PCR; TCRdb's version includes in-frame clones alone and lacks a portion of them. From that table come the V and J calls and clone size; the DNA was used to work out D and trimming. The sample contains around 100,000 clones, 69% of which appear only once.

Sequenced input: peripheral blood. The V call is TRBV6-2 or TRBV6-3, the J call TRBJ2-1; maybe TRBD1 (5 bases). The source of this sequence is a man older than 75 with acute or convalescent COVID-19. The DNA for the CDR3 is TGTGCCAGCAGTTACGGCCCAGGGCCCGGCGTATACAATGAGCAGTTCTTC. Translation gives CASSYGPGPGVYNEQFF.